The sequence of this T cell receptor beta chain was determined in a study of blood T cell repertoires in COVID-19. Background on the study: T cells, B-cell-depleted T cells, or PBMCs supplied cDNA or gDNA.

The CDR3 sequence is 15 residues long. Germline CDR1 reads MNHEY; CDR2 reads SMNVEV (reference sequence). V shed 0 bases and J shed 8 bases, with 13 bases lying between them. Clones were sequenced by immunoSEQ multiplex PCR, and TCRdb holds only the in-frame ones, with some missing. In the table there are roughly 290,000 clones, 80% to 90% of which are singletons. The sample was PBMCs or T cells enriched from blood (not recorded which). V gene TRBV27 combines with J gene TRBJ1-4; no clear D. This TCR was recovered from a woman aged 25 to 39 who had recovered from COVID-19. The CDR3 sequence is CASSLSQGRGEKLFF. CDR3 DNA: TGTGCCAGCAGTTTATCCCAAGGGCGAGGGGAAAAACTGTTTTTT.